This T cell receptor (beta chain) was documented in a study of CD8+CD57+ T cells in acquired aplastic anemia. As for the study in general: The mean DNA yield obtained from sorted CD4+ and CD8+ cells came to about 3.2 ug.

Ten or more counts support this clonotype. No antigen is known for it. The germline CDR1 and CDR2 sequences are KGHSH and LQKENI. Between the trimmed V and J ends, which lost 2 bases and 2 bases, there was a span of 8 bases. The CDR3 is 14 amino acids. General study findings and limits: CD8+ Simpson's diversity in patients was not significantly different from that in controls. Both patients and controls carried the same twenty-nine CD8+ CDR3 sequences.

Researchers used genomic DNA as the template to profile TCR beta VDJ and CDR3. A single record per CDR3 protein comes from TCRdb applying MiXCR to the reads. The data show 250,000 to 350,000 distinct CDR3 sequences, with 55% to 65% seen just once and approximately 8.2% held by the top ten. The sample comprised sorted CD4+, CD8+, or CD8+CD57+ T cells (not recorded which) from PBMCs. The origin of this receptor is a human donor with severe aplastic anemia or a healthy control (not recorded which). The chain combines TRBV18 with TRBJ2-3; D may be TRBD1 or TRBD2 (5 bases each). CDR3 DNA: TGTGCCAGCTCACCAACTGGGACCACAGATACGCAGTATTTT. Translated, it gives CASSPTGTTDTQYF.